Sequencing of this T cell receptor (beta chain) was carried out in a study of low-dose radiotherapy and immunotherapy resistance in tumors. Covering alpha and beta chains, TRAV- and TRBV-specific primers were used for the first-strand cDNA. With a V-primer adapter and a constant-region primer, TCRs were amplified for around 20 PCR cycles. From the reads, TCRdb called clonotypes with MiXCR, one entry per CDR3 protein. The sample contains 45,000 or so distinct CDR3 sequences, approximately 26% of which appear only once. The CDR3 runs to 15 residues. Trimming took off 3 bases at V and 0 bases at J, with 8 bases between the two ends. Per the germline V gene, CDR1 is MDHEN and CDR2 is SYDVKM. In its sample, this clonotype was seen many times. Time point: after trial treatment. Treatment here: LDRT plus nivolumab, ipilimumab, low-dose cyclophosphamide and aspirin (RACIN trial). Donors received a regimen that comprised nivolumab, ipilimumab, aspirin, low-dose cyclophosphamide and low-dose radiotherapy.

V gene TRBV28 combines with J gene TRBJ2-2; perhaps TRBD1 as D (6 bases). This clonotype was sampled from a male donor with prostate cancer. This sample comprised PBMCs, obtained after low-dose radiotherapy plus immunotherapy. The CDR3 region has the DNA TGTGCCAGCAGTTTCTGGACAGCGAACACCGGGGAGCTGTTTTTT. This sequence encodes CASSFWTANTGELFF.